These 27 T cell receptor beta chains originate from one sample sequenced in a study of response to subunit inactivated influenza vaccine. TCRdb fed the RT-PCR reads into MiXCR, producing one record per CDR3 protein. The sample has about 780,000 distinct CDR3 sequences, around 18% seen once; the top ten hold approximately 11%. The material sequenced was PBMCs from blood, taken around 5 days after vaccination. The receptors were sampled from a man in his forties or fifties who received an inactivated influenza vaccine.

The gene calls are TRBV12-3 or TRBV12-4 and TRBJ2-7; D remains ambiguous. The CDR3 loop spans 11 amino acids. Trimming pared 3 bases from V and 7 bases from J, leaving 7 bases between. The CDR3 nucleotides read TGTGCCAGCAGTTTTGTGGGAGAGCAGTACTTC. Its protein product is CASSFVGEQYF.

This clonotype occurred a few times. The CDR3 loop is CSARGTSGGIGETQYF. CDR3 DNA sequence: TGCAGTGCTAGAGGAACTAGCGGGGGGATTGGGGAGACCCAGTACTTC. The chain joins TRBV20-1 to TRBJ2-5; 12 bases line up with TRBD2. Germline CDR1 reads DFQATT; CDR2 reads SNEGSKA (reference sequence). This CDR3 has 16 amino acids. V was clipped by 1 base and J by 5 bases; unmatched bases: 8.

This clonotype was detected a few times. The V and J genes are TRBV12-3 or TRBV12-4 and TRBJ2-7; TRBD1 aligns across 10 bases. V gave up 4 bases and J gave up 4 bases; unmatched junction bases: 7. This CDR3 is built from 15 residues. DNA of the CDR3: TGTGCCAGCAGTTATGTGGGACAGGGGAAATACGAGCAGTACTTC. Residues: CASSYVGQGKYEQYF.

The table lists this clonotype with a few counts. The V call is TRBV4-3, the J call TRBJ2-1; no reliable D call. Trimming removed 1 base from V and 15 bases from J, with 13 bases in between. Germline V gene sequence: CDR1 LGHNA, CDR2 YSLEER. CDR3 length equals 12 residues. CDR3 in amino acids: CASSQGGDGLFF. DNA of the CDR3: TGCGCCAGCAGCCAAGGAGGAGACGGGTTGTTCTTC.

The chain is built from TRBV9 and TRBJ2-1; 8 nucleotides agree with TRBD2. After removal of 0 bases from V and 4 bases from J, the junction contained 6 bases not matched to a gene. This CDR3 has 16 residues. Germline values: CDR1 SGDLS, CDR2 YYNGEE. The CDR3 coding sequence is TGTGCCAGCAGCGTAGCAGCGGGAGTAGGTTACAATGAGCAGTTCTTC. Translation: CASSVAAGVGYNEQFF.

As for this clonotype: Given a much more abundant clone one base away, this may be a read error. The chain employs TRBV4-2 and TRBJ2-1, with 15 positions matching TRBD2. The germline V gene has CDR1 LGHNA and CDR2 YNFKEQ. With V trimmed by 8 bases and J by 5 bases, 13 bases remained unmatched. The CDR3 loop spans 18 amino acids. CDR3 in amino acids: CASGRGTSGRRGHNEQFF. The CDR3 nucleotides are TGTGCCAGCGGCCGAGGGACTAGCGGGAGGAGGGGCCACAATGAGCAGTTCTTC.

The rearrangement links TRBV20-1 to TRBJ2-1; D is uncertain. Germline V gives CDR1 DFQATT, CDR2 SNEGSKA (reference sequence). V was cut by 6 bases and J by 4 bases, with 16 bases left in between. The CDR3 has 14 amino acids. CDR3 loop: CSAPMPPGYNEQFF. CDR3 DNA: TGCAGTGCCCCTATGCCGCCCGGGTACAATGAGCAGTTCTTC.

This clonotype was picked up a small number of times. V gene TRBV4-3 combines with J gene TRBJ2-7; D perhaps matches TRBD2 (6 bases). V dropped 5 bases and J dropped 4 bases, with 18 bases sitting between them. The CDR3 is 15 residues long. Looked up from germline, CDR1 is LGHNA and CDR2 is YSLEER. DNA for the CDR3: TGCGCCAGCAGCGGATACCGGGACTTACCGTACGAGCAGTACTTC. Amino acids: CASSGYRDLPYEQYF.

The V call is TRBV5-1, the J call TRBJ2-1; the D gene is possibly TRBD1 (5 bases). The V gene's germline CDR1 is SGHRS and CDR2 YFSETQ. The CDR3 has 13 amino acids. The V gene lost 2 bases and the J gene lost 7 bases, with 10 bases spanning the gap. The CDR3 loop is CASSLPQGNEQFF. In DNA, the CDR3 is TGCGCCAGCAGCTTACCCCAGGGAAATGAGCAGTTCTTC.

In its sample, this clonotype was seen a few times. The DNA for the CDR3 is TGTGCCAGCATTGGGGTGGGTCTAGCGGACAAATACAATGAGCAGTTCTTC. Protein sequence: CASIGVGLADKYNEQFF. The rearrangement joins TRBV12-3 or TRBV12-4 to TRBJ2-1, with 7 bases aligning to TRBD2. The CDR3 covers 17 residues. V shed 7 bases, J shed 4 bases, and the junction held 16 bases outside the gene matches.

This clonotype appeared a few times. The J gene is TRBJ1-1, the V gene TRBV20-1; possible D gene TRBD1, 6 bases. The germline V and J ends were trimmed by 0 bases and 0 bases, with 14 bases remaining between them. Germline lookup yields CDR1 DFQATT and CDR2 SNEGSKA (reference sequence). CDR3 length: 16 amino acids. The CDR3 is CSARDLSRDMNTEAFF. CDR3 in DNA: TGCAGTGCTAGAGATTTGAGCAGGGACATGAACACTGAAGCTTTCTTT.

This clonotype was found a few times. The V gene is TRBV20-1, the J gene TRBJ2-2, with D perhaps TRBD1 (6 bases). The CDR3 extends over 13 amino acids. Germline V gene data show CDR1 as DFQATT and CDR2 as SNEGSKA (reference sequence). Trimming removed 6 bases at V and 6 bases at J, with 14 bases between. The CDR3 spells CSARPGQSGELFF. CDR3 sequence (DNA): TGCAGTGCCCGACCGGGACAATCCGGGGAGCTGTTTTTT.

This clonotype was seen a few times. The rearrangement joins TRBV20-1 to TRBJ1-1, with 8 bases that match TRBD1. This CDR3 has 15 amino acids. Germline CDR1 is DFQATT and CDR2 is SNEGSKA (reference sequence). V gave up 2 bases and J gave up 0 bases; unmatched junction bases: 5. The CDR3 coding sequence is TGCAGTGCTAGATCTTGGACAGGGATGAACACTGAAGCTTTCTTT. Protein product: CSARSWTGMNTEAFF.

This clonotype has a handful of counts. The genes are TRBV20-1 and TRBJ2-5, with 11 bases that match TRBD2. Germline-derived CDR1 and CDR2 are DFQATT and SNEGSKA (reference sequence). This CDR3 spans 19 amino acids. J was trimmed by 5 bases and V by 5 bases; bases with no gene match: 22. This CDR3 reads CSASKSQGTSGVYVETQYF. The CDR3, as DNA: TGCAGTGCTTCAAAAAGCCAAGGGACTAGCGGAGTGTATGTGGAGACCCAGTACTTC.

The genes are TRBV9 and TRBJ2-1; possible D gene TRBD2, 5 bases. The germline V and J ends were trimmed by 3 bases and 3 bases, with 7 bases remaining between them. CDR1 is SGDLS and CDR2 is YYNGEE in the germline V gene. CDR3 length equals 13 residues. CDR3 DNA sequence: TGTGCCAGCAGCGGAGGGCACTACAATGAGCAGTTCTTC. This codes for CASSGGHYNEQFF. Combining the CDR3 with reference TRBV9 and TRBJ2-1 gives the whole variable domain DSGVTQTPKHLITATGQRVTLRCSPRSGDLSVYWYQQSLDQGLQFLIQYYNGEERAKGNILERFSAQQFPDLHSELNLSSLELGDSALYFCASSGGHYNEQFFGPGTRLTVL.

This clonotype showed up many times. This chain links TRBV16 with TRBJ2-1, with TRBD1 matching 9 bases. CDR1 is KGHSY and CDR2 is FQNENV in the germline V gene. CDR3 length equals 14 residues. V lost 3 bases to trimming and J lost 5 bases; unmatched junction nucleotides: 2. Here the CDR3 DNA reads TGTGCCAGCAGCCATGGGACAGGGAACAATGAGCAGTTCTTC. This translates into CASSHGTGNNEQFF.

The genes are TRBV6-2 or TRBV6-3 and TRBJ2-1; D possibly corresponds to TRBD1 (6 bases). The CDR3 consists of 14 residues. CDR1 and CDR2 (germline): MNHEY, SVGEGT. Trimming removed 5 bases at V and 5 bases at J, with 13 bases between. The CDR3 DNA reads TGTGCCAGCAGTCCCGACAGGCTACACAATGAGCAGTTCTTC. Amino acid sequence: CASSPDRLHNEQFF.

Only a few counts were recorded for this clonotype. V is TRBV20-1 and J is TRBJ1-1; no definite D call. The CDR3 has 12 amino acids. V dropped 7 bases and J dropped 2 bases, with 11 bases sitting between them. Germline lookup yields CDR1 DFQATT and CDR2 SNEGSKA (reference sequence). The CDR3 loop reads CSGVQQNTEAFF. The CDR3 DNA sequence: TGCAGTGGCGTACAGCAAAACACTGAAGCTTTCTTT.

This clonotype turned up a few times. This chain uses TRBV5-1 with TRBJ2-7; D might be TRBD2 (5 bases). Between the trimmed V and J ends, which lost 4 bases and 0 bases, there was a span of 11 bases. Germline V gene sequence: CDR1 SGHRS, CDR2 YFSETQ. The CDR3 spans 14 residues. The CDR3 is CASSGGAPSYEQYF. The CDR3 DNA follows: TGCGCCAGCAGCGGAGGAGCTCCCTCCTACGAGCAGTACTTC.

The rearrangement joins TRBV12-3 or TRBV12-4 to TRBJ2-5; D unresolved. The CDR3 has 14 amino acids. The V and J ends lost 2 bases and 0 bases respectively, with 7 bases between them. CDR3 protein: CASSLFGDQETQYF. In nucleotides, the CDR3 is TGTGCCAGCAGTTTATTTGGGGACCAAGAGACCCAGTACTTC.

This chain joins TRBV6-2 or TRBV6-3 and TRBJ2-1; D remains ambiguous. The CDR3 length is 11 residues. Germline CDR1 reads MNHEY; CDR2 reads SVGEGT. V lost 4 bases, J lost 8 bases, and 6 bases lay in between. The CDR3 is CASSFSYEQFF. In DNA, the CDR3 is TGTGCCAGCAGTTTTAGCTATGAGCAGTTCTTC.

There are many counts of this clonotype. J is TRBJ2-1 and V is TRBV6-2 or TRBV6-3, with 7 bases that match TRBD2. This CDR3 is built from 15 residues. CDR1 and CDR2 from the germline V gene are MNHEY and SVGEGT. V dropped 1 base and J dropped 10; count of bases not matched to a gene: 10. This CDR3 reads CASSYWRGSPWEQFF. CDR3 coding DNA: TGTGCCAGCAGTTACTGGCGGGGGTCCCCTTGGGAGCAGTTCTTC.

This clonotype was counted many times. The CDR3 reads CSARDSLAGDTQYF. The CDR3 bases are TGCAGTGCTAGAGATAGCCTAGCGGGAGATACGCAGTATTTT. The gene calls are TRBV20-1 and TRBJ2-3, with 8 bases matching TRBD2. With V trimmed by 0 bases and J by 5 bases, 4 bases remained unmatched. CDR3 length: 14 residues. Looked up from germline, CDR1 is DFQATT and CDR2 is SNEGSKA (reference sequence).

The rearrangement links TRBV7-8 to TRBJ2-7, with 13 bases fitting TRBD2. Germline V CDR1 and CDR2: SGHVS, FQNEAQ. Trimming at V came to 2 bases and at J to 4 bases, leaving 8 bases not matched to a gene. This CDR3 spans 17 amino acids. CDR3 region: CASSLLPGLAGEYEQYF. DNA of the CDR3: TGTGCCAGCAGCTTACTACCTGGACTAGCGGGGGAGTACGAGCAGTACTTC.

This clonotype appeared a few times. The chain combines TRBV5-1 with TRBJ2-2; 13 bases match TRBD2. CDR1 is SGHRS and CDR2 is YFSETQ in the germline V gene. Trimming at V came to 3 bases and at J to 6 bases, leaving 17 bases not matched to a gene. The CDR3 covers 20 residues. This chain's CDR3 is CASSSKPAGLAGSGSGELFF. CDR3 nucleotide sequence: TGCGCCAGCAGCTCGAAACCAGCGGGACTAGCGGGATCGGGGTCCGGGGAGCTGTTTTTT.

The genes are TRBV4-1 and TRBJ2-7, with 9 nucleotides matching TRBD1. Trimming cost V 2 bases and J 0 bases; bases outside gene matches: 5. The CDR3 covers 16 residues. Germline lookup yields CDR1 MGHRA and CDR2 YSYEKL. The DNA for the CDR3 is TGCGCCAGCAGCCAAAGAGGACAGGGGCACTCCTACGAGCAGTACTTC. It translates to CASSQRGQGHSYEQYF.

This clonotype has just a few counts. The chain combines TRBV5-1 with TRBJ1-1, with D possibly being TRBD1 (6 bases). V lost 3 bases, J lost 1 base, and 10 bases lay in between. CDR3 length equals 14 residues. Per germline, CDR1 SGHRS and CDR2 YFSETQ. In nucleotides, the CDR3 is TGCGCCAGCAGCTCCCACAGGGCGAACACTGAAGCTTTCTTT. This sequence encodes CASSSHRANTEAFF. The full variable domain, completed using reference TRBV5-1 and TRBJ1-1, is KAGVTQTPRYLIKTRGQQVTLSCSPISGHRSVSWYQQTPGQGLQFLFEYFSETQRNKGNFPGRFSGRQFSNSRSEMNVSTLELGDSALYLCASSSHRANTEAFFGQGTRLTVV.